This T cell receptor (beta chain) was documented in a study of vaccination effects on CD4 cells after COVID-19. With the ViraFEST assay, the study expanded antigen-specific CD4+ T cells using viral peptide pools, then sequenced them. Culture proceeded for more than nine days, and CD4+ T cells were then isolated. A PCR test confirmed that the person had SARS-CoV-2 infection between March and December 2020. This clone has a handful of counts. As yet, its antigen is unknown. This table comes from immunoSEQ multiplex PCR, and its TCRdb copy is limited to in-frame clones, with some not included. This table has about 24,000 clones, about 72% appearing once. The specimen comprised CD4+ T cells from PBMCs cultured with SARS-CoV-2 spike peptides, sampled before COVID-19 vaccination. This clonotype was obtained from a human donor who had a prior SARS-CoV-2 infection.

CDR3 in amino acids: CASSSDRGMTEAFF. DNA of the CDR3: TGTGCCAGCAGTTCCGACAGGGGGATGACTGAAGCTTTCTTT. This sequence joins TRBV6-6 and TRBJ1-1; 9 positions agree with TRBD1. V shed 4 bases, J shed 5 bases, and the junction held 5 bases outside the gene matches. Germline V lookup: CDR1 MNHNY, CDR2 SVGAGI (reference sequence). CDR3 length: 14 amino acids.